This entry lists 8 T cell receptor beta chains sequenced from one sample in a study of blood T cell repertoires in COVID-19. Only in-frame clones appear in the TCRdb table, and some are missing; sequencing was by immunoSEQ multiplex PCR. The sample includes 95,000 to 100,000 clones, about four fifths of them seen just once. The sample comprised peripheral blood. These receptors were collected from a woman aged 55-69 years with acute or convalescent COVID-19.

This chain connects TRBV2 to TRBJ1-2, with 7 nucleotides matching TRBD1. The CDR3 has 15 residues. The ends lost 4 bases at V and 2 bases at J; junction bases unmatched: 7. Germline V gives CDR1 SNHLY, CDR2 FYNNEI. The CDR3 DNA follows: TGTGCCAGCAGTGGACAGGGTTATAGCAACTATGGCTACACCTTC. Translation gives CASSGQGYSNYGYTF.

The genes are TRBV5-1 and TRBJ1-2, with 9 bases aligning to TRBD1. The V gene's germline CDR1 is SGHRS and CDR2 YFSETQ. J gave up 1 base and V 0 bases, and 7 bases lay outside the gene matches. The CDR3 is 17 amino acids. This CDR3 is CASSLAEGTGFNYGYTF. DNA of the CDR3: TGCGCCAGCAGCTTGGCCGAAGGGACAGGGTTTAACTATGGCTACACCTTC.

The chain couples TRBV13 to TRBJ1-6; 7 nucleotides align to TRBD1. This CDR3 contains 15 residues. The germline CDR1 and CDR2 sequences are PRHDT and FYEKMQ (reference sequence). Trimming at V came to 0 bases and at J to 5 bases, leaving 1 base not matched to a gene. DNA of the CDR3: TGTGCCAGCAGCTTAGGAGACAGGGATAATTCACCCCTCCACTTT. This codes for CASSLGDRDNSPLHF. The full variable domain, in which reference TRBV13 and TRBJ1-6 provide the parts outside the CDR3, is AAGVIQSPRHLIKEKRETATLKCYPIPRHDTVYWYQQGPGQDPQFLISFYEKMQSDKGSIPDRFSAQQFSDYHSELNMSSLELGDSALYFCASSLGDRDNSPLHFGNGTRLTVT.

This clone was recorded a few times. In the same sample, other DNA sequences code for this CDR3. In DNA, the CDR3 is TGTGCCTGGTCCGGCGGGTTCAGCAATCAGCCCCAGCATTTT. This sequence encodes CAWSGGFSNQPQHF. The gene calls are TRBV30 and TRBJ1-5; D is unclear. The CDR3 loop spans 14 amino acids. Between the trimmed V and J ends, which lost 5 bases and 1 base, there was a span of 12 bases. Germline CDR1 GTSNPN, CDR2 SVGIG (reference sequence).

Only one count was recorded for this clone. V gene TRBV28 combines with J gene TRBJ1-5, with D possibly being TRBD1 (5 bases). Germline V lookup: CDR1 MDHEN, CDR2 SYDVKM. Trimming took 7 bases from V and 4 from J, leaving 14 bases between them. The CDR3 loop spans 14 amino acids. CDR3: CASNVGDGNQPQHF. Here the CDR3 DNA reads TGTGCCAGCAATGTAGGGGATGGTAATCAGCCCCAGCATTTT.

The chain carries TRBV30 and TRBJ1-1; possible D gene TRBD1, 6 bases. The CDR3 contains 12 residues. The germline V and J ends were trimmed by 5 bases and 3 bases, with 10 bases remaining between them. CDR1 is GTSNPN, CDR2 SVGIG, per germline (reference sequence). This chain's CDR3 is CAWRTGYTEAFF. The CDR3 DNA follows: TGTGCCTGGCGTACAGGGTACACTGAAGCTTTCTTT. Looking up the rest from reference TRBV30 and TRBJ1-1 gives the full variable domain: SQTIHQWPATLVQPVGSPLSLECTVEGTSNPNLYWYRQAAGRGLQLLFYSVGIGQISSEVPQNLSASRPQDRQFILSSKKLLLSDSGFYLCAWRTGYTEAFFGQGTRLTVV.

The V call is TRBV7-9, the J call TRBJ2-5, with 11 bases lining up with TRBD1. Per the germline V gene, CDR1 is SEHNR and CDR2 is FQNEAQ (reference sequence). This CDR3 has 15 residues. Trimming took 5 bases from V and 3 from J; bases not matched to a gene: 5. As DNA, the CDR3 is TGTGCCAGCAGCCAGGACAGGGGGCTGAAAGAGACCCAGTACTTC. Residues: CASSQDRGLKETQYF. Drawing the rest from reference TRBV7-9 and TRBJ2-5, the complete variable domain is DTGVSQNPRHKITKRGQNVTFRCDPISEHNRLYWYRQTLGQGPEFLTYFQNEAQLEKSRLLSDRFSAERPKGSFSTLEIQRTEQGDSAMYLCASSQDRGLKETQYFGPGTRLLVL.

The J gene is TRBJ2-7, the V gene TRBV4-3; TRBD1 is a possible D gene (6 bases). Looked up from germline, CDR1 is LGHNA and CDR2 is YSLEER. Between the trimmed V and J ends, which lost 0 bases and 0 bases, there was a span of 6 bases. This CDR3 has 14 amino acids. CDR3 sequence reads: CASSQDRGSYEQYF. As DNA, the CDR3 is TGCGCCAGCAGCCAAGACAGGGGCTCCTACGAGCAGTACTTC.